This TCR beta chain came from a study of radiation and T cells in renal cell carcinoma. Specified time point: blood 4 weeks post-SBRT, at nephrectomy. Treatment noted: 15 Gy SBRT to primary tumor, nephrectomy 4 weeks later. The assay was immunoSEQ multiplex PCR, and TCRdb's table has in-frame clones only and misses some. The table includes about 77,000 clones, around four fifths detected once. Germline lookup yields CDR1 ENHRY and CDR2 SYGVKD. The trim removed 5 bases at V and 3 bases at J, leaving 6 bases unmatched. This CDR3 is built from 17 residues. As concerns this clone: What it recognizes is unknown.

Overall study findings and caveats: From baseline, blood top tumor clonotypes peaked at 2 weeks post-radiation.

Here the sequenced sample was blood, taken from a patient whose treatment included radiotherapy and nephrectomy. The rearrangement links TRBV10-3 to TRBJ2-5; 16 positions agree with TRBD2. The sequence was collected from a woman in her sixties with renal cell carcinoma. CDR3 DNA sequence: TGTGCCATCAGTCCCGGGACTAGCGGGGGGGCGAAAGAGACCCAGTACTTC. This sequence encodes CAISPGTSGGAKETQYF.